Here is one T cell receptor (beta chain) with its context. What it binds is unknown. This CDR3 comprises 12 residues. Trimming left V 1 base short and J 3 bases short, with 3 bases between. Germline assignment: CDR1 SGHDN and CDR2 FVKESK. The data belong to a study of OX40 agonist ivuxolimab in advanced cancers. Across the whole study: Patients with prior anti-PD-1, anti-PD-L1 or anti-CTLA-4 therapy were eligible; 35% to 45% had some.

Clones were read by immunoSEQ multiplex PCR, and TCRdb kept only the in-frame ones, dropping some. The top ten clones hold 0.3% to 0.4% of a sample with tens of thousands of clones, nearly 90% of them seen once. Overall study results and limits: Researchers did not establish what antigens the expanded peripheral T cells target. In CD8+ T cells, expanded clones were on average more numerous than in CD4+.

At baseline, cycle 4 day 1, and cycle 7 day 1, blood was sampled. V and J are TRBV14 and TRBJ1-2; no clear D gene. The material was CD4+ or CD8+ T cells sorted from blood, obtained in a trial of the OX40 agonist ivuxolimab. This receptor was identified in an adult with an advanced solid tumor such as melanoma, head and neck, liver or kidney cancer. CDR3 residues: CASSQGYYGYTF. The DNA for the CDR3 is TGTGCCAGCAGCCAAGGATACTATGGCTACACCTTC.